The source of this T cell receptor (beta chain) is a study of human T cells and chemical hapten exposure. TCRdb recomputed calls from the RACE reads with MiXCR, one row per CDR3 protein. The table includes some 83,000 distinct CDR3 sequences, about 10% detected once. Documented time point: patch test 1, 2 weeks after DPC sensitization. Treatment indicated: therapeutic diphenylcyclopropenone sensitization with weekly scalp DPC. The CDR3 is 12 amino acids. V was clipped by 3 bases and J by 7 bases, with 9 bases between them. The origin of this receptor is a woman in her 50s with alopecia areata. Some clones in this sample may be carry-over from other donors' samples. The rearrangement links TRBV6-7 to TRBJ1-1; D gene ambiguous. TRBV6-7 is treated as an ORF (open reading frame) with a function not yet certain. The input for sequencing was whole blood, taken in connection with sensitization to the hapten diphenylcyclopropenone (DPC). In nucleotides, the CDR3 is TGTGCCAGCAGTTATGGAGCGATTGAAGCTTTCTTT. Protein sequence: CASSYGAIEAFF.